This T cell receptor beta chain was sequenced during a study of T cell responses to AZD1222 COVID-19 vaccine. Study overall: Whether given at about 4 or about 12 weeks, second doses were pooled.

Comments on this clone: Its antigen is not identified.

Study observations and caveats: Spike-spanning, vaccine-associated CD4 TCRs were dominant at 160-218 and 743-854. Mostly white British, mostly female donors; authors suggested clonal diversity may be underestimated. Only a handful of people who got AZD1222 tested seropositive at baseline.

The V gene's germline CDR1 is SNHLY and CDR2 FYNNEI. V gave up 6 bases and J gave up 4 bases; unmatched junction bases: 9. The CDR3 is 16 residues long. Using immunoSEQ multiplex PCR, the repertoire was profiled, and TCRdb retains in-frame clones only, with some absent. The data show 100,000 to 120,000 clones, with roughly 90% seen just once and over 6.5% held by the top ten. The receptor comes from an adult in good health. The chain couples TRBV2 to TRBJ1-5, with TRBD1 matching 10 bases. The source material was peripheral blood, sampled on day 0 of AZD1222 vaccination. The CDR3 reads CASRKTGTGVNQPQHF. The CDR3 bases are TGTGCCAGCAGGAAGACCGGGACAGGGGTAAATCAGCCCCAGCATTTT.